This T cell receptor (beta chain) stems from a study of CD8 T cells in ankylosing spondylitis. Per germline, CDR1 MNHEY and CDR2 SMNVEV (reference sequence). The CDR3 runs 13 residues. Trimming shortened V by 6 bases and J by 6 bases, and 15 bases separated the two germline ends. Quantitative 5'-RACE with molecular barcodes produced the TCR beta libraries. TCRdb re-called the 5' RACE reads with MiXCR, one entry per CDR3 protein. The repertoire holds about 360,000 distinct CDR3 sequences, with 20% to 25% as singletons. The table lists this clonotype with a few counts. Antigen unknown. Study conclusions and caveats: Disease-linked clones reportedly showed significant enrichment in matched ankylosing spondylitis synovial fluid.

Input material: blood, either unsorted or a sorted T cell fraction (not recorded which). The sequence came from a male donor with ankylosing spondylitis or in good health (not recorded which). J is TRBJ2-7 and V is TRBV27, with a possible D match to TRBD1 (6 bases). The CDR3 here is CASRDRRGSEQYF. CDR3 nucleotide sequence: TGTGCCAGCAGAGACAGGCGAGGGTCCGAGCAGTACTTC.